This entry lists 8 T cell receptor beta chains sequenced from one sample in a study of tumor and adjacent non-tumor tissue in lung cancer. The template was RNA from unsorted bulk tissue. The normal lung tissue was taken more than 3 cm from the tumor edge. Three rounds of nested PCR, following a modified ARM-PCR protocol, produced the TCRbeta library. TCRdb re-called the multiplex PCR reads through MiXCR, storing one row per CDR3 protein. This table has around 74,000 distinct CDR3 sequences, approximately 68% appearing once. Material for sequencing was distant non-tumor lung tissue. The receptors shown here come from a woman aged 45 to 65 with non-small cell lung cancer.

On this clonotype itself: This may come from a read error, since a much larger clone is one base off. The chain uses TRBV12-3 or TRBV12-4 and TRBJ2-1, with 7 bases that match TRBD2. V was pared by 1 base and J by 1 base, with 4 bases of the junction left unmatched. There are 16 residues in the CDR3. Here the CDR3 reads CASSLDASGSYNEQFF. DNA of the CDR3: TGTGCCAGCAGTTTAGATGCTAGCGGATCCTACAATGAGCAGTTCTTC.

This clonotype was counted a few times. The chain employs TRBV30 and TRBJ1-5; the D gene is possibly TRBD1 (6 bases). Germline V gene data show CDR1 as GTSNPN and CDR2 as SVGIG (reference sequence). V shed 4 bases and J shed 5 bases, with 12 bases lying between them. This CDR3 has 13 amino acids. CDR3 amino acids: CAWTSGAYQPQHF. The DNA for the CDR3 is TGTGCCTGGACTTCGGGGGCATATCAGCCCCAGCATTTT.

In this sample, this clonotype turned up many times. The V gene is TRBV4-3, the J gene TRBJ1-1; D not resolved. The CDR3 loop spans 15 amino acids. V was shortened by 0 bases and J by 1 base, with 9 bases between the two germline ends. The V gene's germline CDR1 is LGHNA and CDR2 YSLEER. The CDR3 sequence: CASSQEVSPNTEAFF. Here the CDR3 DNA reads TGCGCCAGCAGCCAAGAGGTCAGCCCGAACACTGAAGCTTTCTTT.

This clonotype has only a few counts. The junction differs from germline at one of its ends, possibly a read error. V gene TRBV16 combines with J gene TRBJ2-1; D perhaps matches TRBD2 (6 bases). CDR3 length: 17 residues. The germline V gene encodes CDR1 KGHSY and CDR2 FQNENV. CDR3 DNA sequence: TGTGCCAGCAGCCTCCATTATAGCGGAAAACCCTACGATGAGCAGTTCTTC. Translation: CASSLHYSGKPYDEQFF. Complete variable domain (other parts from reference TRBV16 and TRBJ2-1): GEEVAQTPKHLVRGEGQKAKLYCAPIKGHSYVFWYQQVLKNEFKFLISFQNENVFDETGMPKERFSAKCLPNSPCSLEIQATKLEDSAVYFCASSLHYSGKPYDEQFFGPGTRLTVL.

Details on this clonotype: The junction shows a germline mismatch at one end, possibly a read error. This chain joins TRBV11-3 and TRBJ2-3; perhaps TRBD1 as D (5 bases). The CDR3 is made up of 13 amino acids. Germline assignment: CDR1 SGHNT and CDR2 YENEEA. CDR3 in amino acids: CASSARDTDTQYF. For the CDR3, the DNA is TGTGCCAGCAGCGCCAGGGATACAGATACACAGTATTTT.

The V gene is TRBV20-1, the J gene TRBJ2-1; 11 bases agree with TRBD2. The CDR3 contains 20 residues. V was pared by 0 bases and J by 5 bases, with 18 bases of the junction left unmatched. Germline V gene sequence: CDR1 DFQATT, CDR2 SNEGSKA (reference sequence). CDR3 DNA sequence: TGCAGTGCTAGAGATCGTTATTCAGGAACTAGCGGGAGTGTTCACAATGAGCAGTTCTTC. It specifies CSARDRYSGTSGSVHNEQFF.

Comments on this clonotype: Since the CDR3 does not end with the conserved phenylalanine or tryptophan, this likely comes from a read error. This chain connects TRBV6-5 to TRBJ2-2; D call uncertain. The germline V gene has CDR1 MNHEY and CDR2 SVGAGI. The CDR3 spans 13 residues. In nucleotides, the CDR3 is TGTGCCAGCACCCCCGGTGGGGTCGGGCAGCTGTTTCTT. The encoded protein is CASTPGGVGQLFL.

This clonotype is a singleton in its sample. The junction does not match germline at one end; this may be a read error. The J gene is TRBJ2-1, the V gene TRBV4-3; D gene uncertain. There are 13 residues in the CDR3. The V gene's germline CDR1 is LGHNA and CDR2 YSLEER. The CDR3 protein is CANSQESWNEQFF. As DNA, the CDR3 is TGCGCCAACAGCCAAGAGTCCTGGAATGAGCAGTTCTTC.